This TCR beta chain appears in the sequencing data of a study of naive and memory T cell subsets. Study-wide points: The RNA method is potentially sensitive to activation and differentiation changes.

Amplification of ligated cDNA took four PCR rounds with SP2 and nested alpha and beta constant primers. TCRdb reanalysed the 5' RACE reads using MiXCR and keeps one entry per CDR3 protein. This table has tens of thousands of distinct CDR3 sequences, 8% to 9% appearing once. TCR cDNA received a 3' ligated oligonucleotide that carried a UMI. Cells were not sorted; total RNA input targeted 1 to 1000 ng. This clonotype appeared many times. The antigen remains undetermined. The sequence was collected from a female donor in good health.

The DNA for the CDR3 is TGTGCCAGCAGCTTAGGTGGAGGGACTGAAGCTTTCTTT. Protein product: CASSLGGGTEAFF. This chain connects TRBV7-2 to TRBJ1-1; D not resolved. Trimming took 1 base from V and 5 from J, leaving 8 bases between them. CDR1 and CDR2 (germline): SGHTA, FQGNSA. The CDR3 spans 13 residues.